This TCR beta chain emerged from a study of T cell repertoires in cytomegalovirus infection. The wider study: Indications came from public TCR beta signatures; they pointed to CMV infection and to a matching HLA type. Study results and limitations: HLA-C-restricted CMV clonotypes gave the most frequent clonotype in two of eight donors.

As to this clonotype: Its antigen is as yet unknown.

Each CDR3 protein is one row after TCRdb ran MiXCR on the reads. The sample has approximately 390,000 distinct CDR3 sequences, about 35% seen once; the top ten hold approximately 13%. The TCR was taken from a human donor in good health (CMV status not recorded). Some clones in this sample may be carry-over from other donors' samples. Sequenced here: cultured PBMCs, sampled from culture after CMV antigen stimulation.

The CDR3 here is CASSPSSGSYNEQFF. CDR3 nucleotides: TGTGCCAGCAGTCCTAGTAGCGGGAGCTACAATGAGCAGTTCTTC. The V gene is TRBV12-3 or TRBV12-4, the J gene TRBJ2-1; 9 nucleotides align to TRBD2. V shed 5 bases and J 3 bases; nucleotides not matched to a gene: 5. The CDR3 loop spans 15 amino acids.